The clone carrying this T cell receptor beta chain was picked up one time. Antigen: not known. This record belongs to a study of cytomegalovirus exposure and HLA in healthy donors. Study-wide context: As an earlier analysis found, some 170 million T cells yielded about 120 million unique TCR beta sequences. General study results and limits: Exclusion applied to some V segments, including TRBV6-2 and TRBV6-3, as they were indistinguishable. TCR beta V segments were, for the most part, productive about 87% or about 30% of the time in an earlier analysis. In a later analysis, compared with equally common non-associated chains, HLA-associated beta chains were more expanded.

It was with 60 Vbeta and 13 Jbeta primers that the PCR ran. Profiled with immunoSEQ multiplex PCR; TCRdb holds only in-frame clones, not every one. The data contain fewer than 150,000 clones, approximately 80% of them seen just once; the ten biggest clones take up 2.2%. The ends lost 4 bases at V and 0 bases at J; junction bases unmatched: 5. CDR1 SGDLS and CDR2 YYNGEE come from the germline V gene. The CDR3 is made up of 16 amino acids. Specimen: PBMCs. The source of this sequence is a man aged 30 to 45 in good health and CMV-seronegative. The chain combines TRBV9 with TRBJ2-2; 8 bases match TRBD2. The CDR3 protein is CASSITSGTNTGELFF. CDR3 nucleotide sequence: TGTGCCAGCAGCATTACTAGCGGTACGAACACCGGGGAGCTGTTTTTT.